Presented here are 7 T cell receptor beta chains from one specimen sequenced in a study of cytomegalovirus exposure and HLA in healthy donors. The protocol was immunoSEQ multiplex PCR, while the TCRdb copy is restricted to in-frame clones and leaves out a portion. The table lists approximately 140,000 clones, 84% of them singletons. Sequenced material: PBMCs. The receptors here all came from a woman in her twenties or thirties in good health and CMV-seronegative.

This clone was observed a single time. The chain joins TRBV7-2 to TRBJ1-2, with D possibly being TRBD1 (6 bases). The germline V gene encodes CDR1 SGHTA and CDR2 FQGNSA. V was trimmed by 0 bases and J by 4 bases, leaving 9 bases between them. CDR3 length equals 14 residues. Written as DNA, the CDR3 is TGTGCCAGCAGCTTAGCGCAGGGGCGCTATGGCTACACCTTC. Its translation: CASSLAQGRYGYTF.

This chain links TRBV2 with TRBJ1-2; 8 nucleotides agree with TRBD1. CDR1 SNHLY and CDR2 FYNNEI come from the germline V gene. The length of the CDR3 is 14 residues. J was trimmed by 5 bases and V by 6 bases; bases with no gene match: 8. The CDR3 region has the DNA TGTGCCAGCAGCACGACAGGGGTTCGGTATGGCTACACCTTC. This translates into CASSTTGVRYGYTF.

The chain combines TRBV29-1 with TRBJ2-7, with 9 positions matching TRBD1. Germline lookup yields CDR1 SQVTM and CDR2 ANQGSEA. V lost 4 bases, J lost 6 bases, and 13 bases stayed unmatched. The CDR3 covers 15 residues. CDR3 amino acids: CSVARRTGESSEQYF. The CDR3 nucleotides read TGCAGCGTTGCCAGAAGGACAGGGGAGAGCAGCGAGCAGTACTTC.

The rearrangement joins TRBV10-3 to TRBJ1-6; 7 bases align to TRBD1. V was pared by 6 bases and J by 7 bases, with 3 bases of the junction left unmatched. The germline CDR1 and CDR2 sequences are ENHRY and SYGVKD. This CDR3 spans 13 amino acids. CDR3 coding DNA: TGTGCCATCAGACAGGGGTTAAATTCACCCCTCCACTTT. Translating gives CAIRQGLNSPLHF.

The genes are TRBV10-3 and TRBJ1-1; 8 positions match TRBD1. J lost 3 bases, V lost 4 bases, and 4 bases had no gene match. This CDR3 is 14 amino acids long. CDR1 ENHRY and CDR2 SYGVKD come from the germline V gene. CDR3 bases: TGTGCCATCAGTGGACAGGGGATATACACTGAAGCTTTCTTT. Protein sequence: CAISGQGIYTEAFF.

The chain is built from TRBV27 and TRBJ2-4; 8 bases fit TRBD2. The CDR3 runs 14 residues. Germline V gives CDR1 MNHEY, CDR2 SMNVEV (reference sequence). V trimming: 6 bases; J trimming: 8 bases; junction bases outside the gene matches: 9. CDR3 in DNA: TGTGCCAGCAGCCTTCGGGGGGGCGGTTACATTCAGTACTTC. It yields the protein CASSLRGGGYIQYF.

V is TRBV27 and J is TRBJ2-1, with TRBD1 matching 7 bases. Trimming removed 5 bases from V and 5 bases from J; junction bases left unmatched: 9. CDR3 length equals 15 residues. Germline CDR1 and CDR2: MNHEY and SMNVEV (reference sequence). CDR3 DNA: TGTGCCAGCAGTCTACTATCGACAGGGAACAATGAGCAGTTCTTC. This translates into CASSLLSTGNNEQFF.